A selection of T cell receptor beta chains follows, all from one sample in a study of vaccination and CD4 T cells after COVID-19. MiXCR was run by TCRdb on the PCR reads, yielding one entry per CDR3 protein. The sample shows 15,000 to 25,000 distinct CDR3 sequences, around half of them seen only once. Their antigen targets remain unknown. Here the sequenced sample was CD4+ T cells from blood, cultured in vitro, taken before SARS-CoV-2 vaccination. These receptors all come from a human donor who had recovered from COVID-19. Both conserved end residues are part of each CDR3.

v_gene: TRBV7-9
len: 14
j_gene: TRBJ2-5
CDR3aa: CASSPGDRQETQYF

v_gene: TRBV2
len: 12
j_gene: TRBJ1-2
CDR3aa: CASRGDGHGYTF

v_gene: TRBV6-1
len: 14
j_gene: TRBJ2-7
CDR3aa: CASSDRDSAYEQYF

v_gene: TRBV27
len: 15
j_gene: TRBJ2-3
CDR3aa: CASSPGQRGVDTQYF

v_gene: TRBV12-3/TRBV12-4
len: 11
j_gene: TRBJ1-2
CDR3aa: CASSSNYGYTF

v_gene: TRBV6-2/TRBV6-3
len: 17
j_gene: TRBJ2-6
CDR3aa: CASSSTGRGTGANVLTF

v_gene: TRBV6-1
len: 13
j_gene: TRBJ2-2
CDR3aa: CASSVSDNGELFF

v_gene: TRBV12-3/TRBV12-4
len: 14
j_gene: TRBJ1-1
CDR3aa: CASSFSRVNTEAFF

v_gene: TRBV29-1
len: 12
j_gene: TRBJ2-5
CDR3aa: CSVEEDRETQYF

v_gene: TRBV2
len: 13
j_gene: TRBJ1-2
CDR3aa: CASSLRQSNGYTF

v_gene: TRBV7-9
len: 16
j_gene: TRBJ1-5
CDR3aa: CASSLVVGSHNQPQHF

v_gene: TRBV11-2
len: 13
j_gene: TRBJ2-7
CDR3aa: CASSPRDYYEQYF

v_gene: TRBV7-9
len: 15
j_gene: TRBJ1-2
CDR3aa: CASSLARGPGYGYTF

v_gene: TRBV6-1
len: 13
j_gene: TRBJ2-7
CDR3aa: CASSEGRPYEQYF